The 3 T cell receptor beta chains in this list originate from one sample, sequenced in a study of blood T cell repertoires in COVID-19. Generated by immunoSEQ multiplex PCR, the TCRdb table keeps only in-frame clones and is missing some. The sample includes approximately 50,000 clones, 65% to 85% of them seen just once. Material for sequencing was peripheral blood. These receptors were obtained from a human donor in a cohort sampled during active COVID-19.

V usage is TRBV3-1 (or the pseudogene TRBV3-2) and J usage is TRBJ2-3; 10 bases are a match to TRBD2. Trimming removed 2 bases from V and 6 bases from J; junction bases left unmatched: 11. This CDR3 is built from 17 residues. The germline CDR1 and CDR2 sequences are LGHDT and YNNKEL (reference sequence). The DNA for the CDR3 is TGTGCCAGCAGCCAAAACTCTGCTAGCGGGGGATGGGATACGCAGTATTTT. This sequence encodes CASSQNSASGGWDTQYF.

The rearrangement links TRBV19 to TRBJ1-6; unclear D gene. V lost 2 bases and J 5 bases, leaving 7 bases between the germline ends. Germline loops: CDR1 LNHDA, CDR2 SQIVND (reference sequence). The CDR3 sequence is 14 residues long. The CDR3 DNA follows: TGTGCCAGTAGTATATCCGGGAATAATTCACCCCTCCACTTT. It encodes CASSISGNNSPLHF.

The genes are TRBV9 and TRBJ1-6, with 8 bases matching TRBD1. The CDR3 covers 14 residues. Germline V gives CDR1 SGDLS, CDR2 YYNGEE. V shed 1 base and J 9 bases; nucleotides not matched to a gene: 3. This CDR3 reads CASSVQGAGSPLHF. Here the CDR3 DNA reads TGTGCCAGCAGCGTACAGGGGGCTGGTTCACCCCTCCACTTT.